This T cell receptor (beta chain) was sequenced in a study of early T cells in non-severe SARS-CoV-2 infection. Overall study context: Chains stayed unpaired after sequencing of bulk RNA from unsorted whole blood.

Concerning this clonotype: What it recognizes is unknown.

Unique molecular identifiers (one per individual cDNA molecule) were attached. TCRdb analysed the 5' RACE reads with MiXCR anew, one entry per CDR3 protein. The data show around 64,000 distinct CDR3 sequences, about 11% seen once. Study results and caveats: Anti-spike CD8 specificities were favored by VDJdb matching, whose results missed private and CD4 specificities.

J lost 6 bases, V lost 4 bases, and 6 bases had no gene match. From germline, CDR1 is SGHNT and CDR2 YYREEE (reference sequence). The CDR3 runs 15 residues. Sequencing was done on a sample of whole blood. This TCR was recovered from an adult who was a healthcare worker with PCR-confirmed SARS-CoV-2 infection or an uninfected control (not recorded which). V is TRBV5-4 and J is TRBJ2-2; 10 bases align to TRBD1. DNA of the CDR3: TGTGCCAGCAGCCGGGACAGGGGACCTCCCGGGGAGCTGTTTTTT. This gives the protein CASSRDRGPPGELFF.